The 22 T cell receptor beta chains below all came from one sample that was sequenced in a study of shared clonotypes between healthy human individuals. Repertoires were generated with immunoSEQ multiplex PCR, while TCRdb's copy carries only in-frame clones and drops some. The sample has about 1.1 million clones, roughly 80% seen once. The specimen sequenced was memory CD4+ T cells from PBMCs. The subset here: CD45RA-negative fraction. These receptors were obtained from a man aged 18 to 35 in good health. Some clones in this sample may be carry-over from other donors' samples.

V and J are TRBV9 and TRBJ2-7; D may be TRBD2 (6 bases). CDR1 and CDR2 from the germline V gene are SGDLS and YYNGEE. The CDR3 consists of 13 residues. V was trimmed by 4 bases and J by 5 bases, leaving 13 bases between them. In nucleotides, the CDR3 is TGTGCCAGCAGCATGCGCGGGGTCGACGAGCAGTACTTC. Its protein is CASSMRGVDEQYF.

This clone has only a few counts. This rearrangement joins TRBV19 to TRBJ1-5; D gene unclear. In germline, CDR1 is LNHDA, CDR2 SQIVND (reference sequence). With 1 base removed from V and 6 bases from J, the gap between germline ends came to 13 bases. The CDR3 length is 15 residues. The CDR3 loop is CASSIVGGEAQPQHF. In nucleotides, the CDR3 is TGTGCCAGTAGTATAGTAGGCGGGGAGGCTCAGCCCCAGCATTTT.

Many counts were recorded for this clone. In the same sample, other DNA sequences code for this CDR3. The chain employs TRBV30 and TRBJ2-5; 10 nucleotides match TRBD2. This CDR3 contains 13 residues. After removal of 0 bases from V and 5 bases from J, the junction contained 0 bases not matched to a gene. CDR1 is GTSNPN, CDR2 SVGIG, per germline (reference sequence). CDR3 sequence: CAWSVLAGETQYF. As DNA, the CDR3 is TGTGCCTGGAGTGTACTAGCGGGGGAGACCCAGTACTTC.

V gene TRBV30 combines with J gene TRBJ2-5; the match to TRBD2 covers 8 bases. Germline V CDR1 and CDR2: GTSNPN, SVGIG (reference sequence). V shed 4 bases, J shed 5 bases, and the junction held 18 bases outside the gene matches. The CDR3 is made up of 17 amino acids. CDR3 nucleotide sequence: TGTGCCTGGAACCGCCCCGGGGGGGGGATTGGGTTGGAGACCCAGTACTTC. This gives the protein CAWNRPGGGIGLETQYF.

This clone was seen a handful of times. In the same sample, other DNA sequences code for this CDR3. V gene TRBV2 combines with J gene TRBJ1-1; 7 bases match TRBD1. CDR3 size: 13 residues. Germline V gene sequence: CDR1 SNHLY, CDR2 FYNNEI. J was trimmed by 2 bases and V by 4 bases; bases with no gene match: 1. The CDR3 here is CASSGQGNTEAFF. The CDR3 bases are TGTGCCAGCAGTGGACAGGGAAACACTGAAGCTTTCTTT.

The chain links TRBV18 to TRBJ2-2; tentative D call: TRBD2 (5 bases). Germline V CDR1 and CDR2: KGHSH, LQKENI. The length of the CDR3 is 14 residues. Deletions cut 7 bases from V and 2 bases from J, with 11 bases between. This CDR3 reads CASFTSPNTGELFF. The CDR3 coding sequence is TGTGCCAGCTTCACTAGTCCAAACACCGGGGAGCTGTTTTTT.

This clone was counted once. The sample contains more than one DNA sequence encoding this CDR3. The chain links TRBV6-1 to TRBJ1-2; D ambiguous. Trimming removed 2 bases at V and 4 bases at J, with 5 bases between. Germline CDR1 MNHNS, CDR2 SASEGT. The CDR3 extends over 12 amino acids. CDR3: CASSERSYGYTF. CDR3 nucleotides: TGTGCCAGCAGTGAAAGGTCCTATGGCTACACCTTC.

This clone was observed a single time. This sample includes further DNA sequences coding for the same CDR3. The chain is built from TRBV7-9 and TRBJ2-5, with TRBD2 matching over 10 bases. The CDR3 has 15 amino acids. CDR1 is SEHNR and CDR2 is FQNEAQ in the germline V gene (reference sequence). Losses at the gene ends were 5 bases for V and 1 base for J; bases not matched to a gene: 4. The CDR3 loop is CASSRLAGGQETQYF. In DNA, the CDR3 is TGTGCCAGCAGCCGACTAGCGGGCGGCCAAGAGACCCAGTACTTC.

V usage is TRBV13 and J usage is TRBJ1-2, with no clear D. From germline, CDR1 is PRHDT and CDR2 FYEKMQ (reference sequence). Trimming cost V 0 bases and J 6 bases, with 11 bases left between them. This CDR3 spans 14 amino acids. CDR3 sequence: CASSLGARTNGYTF. Here the CDR3 DNA reads TGTGCCAGCAGCTTAGGGGCAAGGACGAATGGCTACACCTTC.

The rearrangement links TRBV5-4 to TRBJ2-7; D is ambiguous. The germline CDR1 and CDR2 sequences are SGHNT and YYREEE (reference sequence). CDR3 size: 14 residues. Trimming removed 0 bases from V and 5 bases from J, with 12 bases in between. CDR3 sequence: CASSLDRPPNEQYF. CDR3 nucleotide sequence: TGTGCCAGCAGCTTGGATAGGCCCCCCAACGAGCAGTACTTC.

This rearrangement joins TRBV28 to TRBJ1-1; 9 bases match TRBD1. V was pared by 4 bases and J by 4 bases, with 4 bases of the junction left unmatched. This CDR3 has 14 amino acids. Germline V gene sequence: CDR1 MDHEN, CDR2 SYDVKM. The DNA of the CDR3 is TGTGCCAGCAGTTCACAGGGGGCAGGCACTGAAGCTTTCTTT. It translates to CASSSQGAGTEAFF.

The CDR3 nucleotides read TGTGCCAGCAGTGGACACCCCAATCAGCCCCAGCATTTT. Protein sequence: CASSGHPNQPQHF. The chain has TRBV6-1 and TRBJ1-5; D remains unclear. CDR1 is MNHNS and CDR2 is SASEGT in the germline V gene. The V gene lost 4 bases and the J gene lost 3 bases, with 7 bases spanning the gap. The CDR3 spans 13 residues.

The chain recombines TRBV5-1 with TRBJ2-3; possible D gene TRBD1, 6 bases. This CDR3 is built from 17 residues. In germline, CDR1 is SGHRS, CDR2 YFSETQ. V lost 0 bases and J 6 bases, leaving 20 bases between the germline ends. CDR3 in amino acids: CASSLGISDRPTDTQYF. The CDR3 DNA sequence: TGCGCCAGCAGCTTGGGTATTAGCGACAGGCCGACGGATACGCAGTATTTT.

The V gene is TRBV30, the J gene TRBJ2-7; D gene ambiguous. Germline CDR1 and CDR2: GTSNPN and SVGIG (reference sequence). V lost 0 bases to trimming and J lost 1 base, with 10 bases between them. The CDR3 has 14 residues. In DNA, the CDR3 is TGTGCCTGGAGTGTCTTCGCAGGTTCCTACGAGCAGTACTTC. This translates into CAWSVFAGSYEQYF.

About this clone: A single base separates this from a much larger clone, so it may be a read error. The same CDR3 also results from other DNA sequences found in this sample. The genes are TRBV5-1 and TRBJ2-6, with 7 bases identical to TRBD1. CDR3 length: 15 amino acids. Germline trimming cut 4 bases from V and 2 bases from J; bases unmatched to any gene: 3. CDR1 and CDR2 (germline): SGHRS, YFSETQ. CDR3 amino acids: CASSPDRAGANVLTF. CDR3 bases: TGCGCCAGCAGCCCCGACAGGGCTGGGGCCAACGTCCTGACTTTC. The complete variable domain, with remaining parts taken from reference TRBV5-1 and TRBJ2-6, reads KAGVTQTPRYLIKTRGQQVTLSCSPISGHRSVSWYQQTPGQGLQFLFEYFSETQRNKGNFPGRFSGRQFSNSRSEMNVSTLELGDSALYLCASSPDRAGANVLTFGAGSRLTVL.

This clone was detected a few times. V is TRBV15 and J is TRBJ2-1; maybe TRBD2 (5 bases). Deletions cut 2 bases from V and 12 bases from J, with 11 bases between. Germline V lookup: CDR1 LNHNV, CDR2 YYDKDF (reference sequence). CDR3 length: 12 amino acids. The CDR3 protein is CATSRMAGPQFF. The CDR3, as DNA: TGTGCCACCAGCAGAATGGCGGGTCCGCAGTTCTTC.

This chain joins TRBV18 and TRBJ2-5, with D unclear. This CDR3 is 13 amino acids long. V was pared by 4 bases and J by 1 base, with 7 bases between. The germline V gene encodes CDR1 KGHSH and CDR2 LQKENI. CDR3 amino acids: CASSRVAQETQYF. DNA of the CDR3: TGTGCCAGCTCACGGGTAGCCCAAGAGACCCAGTACTTC.

The chain couples TRBV6-5 to TRBJ1-1, with D hard to call. CDR1 and CDR2 (germline): MNHEY, SVGAGI. The germline V and J ends were trimmed by 4 bases and 4 bases, with 13 bases remaining between them. The CDR3 sequence is 14 residues long. As DNA, the CDR3 is TGTGCCAGCAGTTCGCCGGGCCTCATCACTGAAGCTTTCTTT. The encoded protein is CASSSPGLITEAFF.

The chain employs TRBV7-2 and TRBJ2-7; TRBD1 is a possible D gene (6 bases). V lost 5 bases and J lost 3, with 14 bases in between. This CDR3 is 14 amino acids long. CDR1 is SGHTA, CDR2 FQGNSA, per germline. The CDR3 loop is CASSPSLGGYEQYF. CDR3 coding DNA: TGTGCCAGCAGCCCAAGCTTAGGGGGCTACGAGCAGTACTTC.

This chain uses TRBV5-1 with TRBJ2-4, with 8 nucleotides matching TRBD2. The CDR3 sequence is 16 residues long. The germline V gene encodes CDR1 SGHRS and CDR2 YFSETQ. With 0 bases clipped from V and 6 bases from J, the junction kept 8 bases outside the gene matches. The CDR3 loop is CASSLDPAGVGNIQYF. CDR3 nucleotides: TGCGCCAGCAGCTTGGACCCAGCGGGAGTGGGAAACATTCAGTACTTC.

V and J are TRBV18 and TRBJ1-5, with a tentative D call TRBD1 (6 bases). The length of the CDR3 is 15 residues. Germline CDR1 and CDR2: KGHSH and LQKENI. Trimming shortened V by 1 base and J by 6 bases, and 13 bases separated the two germline ends. The CDR3 sequence is CASSPREVRGQPQHF. The CDR3 nucleotides are TGTGCCAGCTCACCACGTGAGGTCAGGGGTCAGCCCCAGCATTTT.

This clone was seen a single time. The chain links TRBV2 to TRBJ1-5, with D possibly being TRBD1 (6 bases). This CDR3 comprises 12 residues. Germline values: CDR1 SNHLY, CDR2 FYNNEI. V was clipped by 4 bases and J by 9 bases, with 10 bases between them. The CDR3 sequence is CASSAGGGPQHF. CDR3 bases: TGTGCCAGCAGTGCGGGAGGGGGGCCCCAGCATTTT.